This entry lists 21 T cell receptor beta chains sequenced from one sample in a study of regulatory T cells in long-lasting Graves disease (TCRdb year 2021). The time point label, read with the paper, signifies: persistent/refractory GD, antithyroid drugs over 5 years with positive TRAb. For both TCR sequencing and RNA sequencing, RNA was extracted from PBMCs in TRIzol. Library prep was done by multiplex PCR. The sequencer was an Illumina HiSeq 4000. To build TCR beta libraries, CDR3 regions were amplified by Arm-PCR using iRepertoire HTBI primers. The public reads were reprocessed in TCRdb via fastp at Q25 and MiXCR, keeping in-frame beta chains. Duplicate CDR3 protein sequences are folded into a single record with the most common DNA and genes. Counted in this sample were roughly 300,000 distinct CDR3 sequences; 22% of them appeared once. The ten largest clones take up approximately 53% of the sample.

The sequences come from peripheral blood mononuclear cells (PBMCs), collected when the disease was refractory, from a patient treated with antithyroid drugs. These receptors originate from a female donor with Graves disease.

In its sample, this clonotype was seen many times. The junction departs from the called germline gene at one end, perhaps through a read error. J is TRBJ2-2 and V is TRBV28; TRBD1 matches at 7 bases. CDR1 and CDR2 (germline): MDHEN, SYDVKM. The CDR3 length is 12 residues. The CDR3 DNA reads TGTGCCAGCAGTTTGAAGGCAGGGGGGCTGTTTTTT. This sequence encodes CASSLKAGGLFF. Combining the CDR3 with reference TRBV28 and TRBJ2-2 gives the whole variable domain DVKVTQSSRYLVKRTGEKVFLECVQDMDHENMFWYRQDPGLGLRLIYFSYDVKMKEKGDIPEGYSVSREKKERFSLILESASTNQTSMYLCASSLKAGGLFFGEGSRLTVL.

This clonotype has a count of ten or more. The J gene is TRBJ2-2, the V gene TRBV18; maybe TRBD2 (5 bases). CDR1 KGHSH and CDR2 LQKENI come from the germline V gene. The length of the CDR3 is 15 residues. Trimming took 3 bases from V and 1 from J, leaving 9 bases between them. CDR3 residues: CASSPSSGNTGELFF. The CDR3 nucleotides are TGTGCCAGCTCACCCTCCAGCGGGAACACCGGGGAGCTGTTTTTT. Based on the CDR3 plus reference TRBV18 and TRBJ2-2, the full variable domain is NAGVMQNPRHLVRRRGQEARLRCSPMKGHSHVYWYRQLPEEGLKFMVYLQKENIIDESGMPKERFSAEFPKEGPSILRIQQVVRGDSAAYFCASSPSSGNTGELFFGEGSRLTVL.

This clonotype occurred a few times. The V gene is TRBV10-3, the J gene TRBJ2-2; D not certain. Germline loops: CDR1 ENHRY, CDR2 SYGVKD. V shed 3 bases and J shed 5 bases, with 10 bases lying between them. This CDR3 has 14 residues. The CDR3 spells CAISDPTLTGELFF. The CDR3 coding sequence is TGTGCCATCAGTGACCCGACACTGACCGGGGAGCTGTTTTTT.

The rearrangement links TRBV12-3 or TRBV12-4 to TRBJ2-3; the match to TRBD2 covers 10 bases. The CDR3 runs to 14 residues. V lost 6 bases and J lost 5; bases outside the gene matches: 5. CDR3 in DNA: TGTGCCAGCAGGAAAGCGGGAGGGATAGATACGCAGTATTTT. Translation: CASRKAGGIDTQYF.

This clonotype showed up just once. CDR3 DNA sequence: TGCAGTGCAGATTCCGGGACACAGAACACCGGGGAGCTGTTTTTT. Protein product: CSADSGTQNTGELFF. This chain uses TRBV20-1 with TRBJ2-2, with D perhaps matching TRBD1 (6 bases). From germline, CDR1 is DFQATT and CDR2 SNEGSKA (reference sequence). This CDR3 has 15 residues. V was cut by 6 bases and J by 1 base, with 15 bases left in between.

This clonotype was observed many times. CDR3 sequence (DNA): TGTGCCAGCAGTACCGGGACAGGGGGCCTCGAGCAGTACTTC. Amino acids: CASSTGTGGLEQYF. V usage is TRBV6-2 or TRBV6-3 and J usage is TRBJ2-7; 12 positions agree with TRBD1. V gave up 5 bases and J gave up 6 bases; unmatched junction bases: 5. The CDR3 has 14 residues. Germline V gene data show CDR1 as MNHEY and CDR2 as SVGEGT.

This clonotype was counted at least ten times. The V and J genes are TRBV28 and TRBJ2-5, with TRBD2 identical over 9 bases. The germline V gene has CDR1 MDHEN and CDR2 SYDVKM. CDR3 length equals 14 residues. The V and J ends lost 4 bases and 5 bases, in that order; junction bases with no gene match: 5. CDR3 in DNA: TGTGCCAGCAGTTCTAGCGGGGTCTACGAGACCCAGTACTTC. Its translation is CASSSSGVYETQYF.

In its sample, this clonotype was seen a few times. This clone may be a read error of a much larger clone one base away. The DNA for the CDR3 is TGTGCCTGCAGTTGGGACGTCGGCTACACCTTC. Translating gives CACSWDVGYTF. This chain uses TRBV2 with TRBJ1-2; tentative D call: TRBD1 (5 bases). The length of the CDR3 is 11 residues. CDR1 SNHLY and CDR2 FYNNEI come from the germline V gene.

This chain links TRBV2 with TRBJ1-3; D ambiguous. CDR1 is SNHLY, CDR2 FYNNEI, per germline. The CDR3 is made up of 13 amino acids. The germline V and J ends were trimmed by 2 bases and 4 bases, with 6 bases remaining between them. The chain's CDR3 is CASSEFRGNTIYF. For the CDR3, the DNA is TGTGCCAGCAGTGAATTTCGGGGAAACACCATATATTTT. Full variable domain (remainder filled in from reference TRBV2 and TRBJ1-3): EPEVTQTPSHQVTQMGQEVILRCVPISNHLYFYWYRQILGQKVEFLVSFYNNEISEKSEIFDDQFSVERPDGSNFTLKIRSTKLEDSAMYFCASSEFRGNTIYFGEGSWLTVV.

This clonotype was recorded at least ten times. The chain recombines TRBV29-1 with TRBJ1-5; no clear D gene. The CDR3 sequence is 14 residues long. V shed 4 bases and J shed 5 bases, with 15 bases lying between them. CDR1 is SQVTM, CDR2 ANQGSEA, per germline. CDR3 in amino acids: CSVVYGAGDQPQHF. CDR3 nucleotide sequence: TGCAGCGTTGTCTACGGTGCGGGTGATCAGCCCCAGCATTTT.

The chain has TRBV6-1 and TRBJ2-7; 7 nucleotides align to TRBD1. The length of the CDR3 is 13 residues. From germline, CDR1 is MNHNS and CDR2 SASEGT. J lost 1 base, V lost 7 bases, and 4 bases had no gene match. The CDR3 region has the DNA TGTGCCAGCACTCCGACAGGGTCCTACGAGCAGTACTTC. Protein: CASTPTGSYEQYF.

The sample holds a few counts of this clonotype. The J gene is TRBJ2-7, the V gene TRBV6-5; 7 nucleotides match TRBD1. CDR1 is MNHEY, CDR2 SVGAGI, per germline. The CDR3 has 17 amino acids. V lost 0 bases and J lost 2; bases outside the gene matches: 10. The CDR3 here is CASSYSTGQPNPYEQYF. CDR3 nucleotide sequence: TGTGCCAGCAGTTACTCGACGGGACAGCCGAATCCCTACGAGCAGTACTTC.

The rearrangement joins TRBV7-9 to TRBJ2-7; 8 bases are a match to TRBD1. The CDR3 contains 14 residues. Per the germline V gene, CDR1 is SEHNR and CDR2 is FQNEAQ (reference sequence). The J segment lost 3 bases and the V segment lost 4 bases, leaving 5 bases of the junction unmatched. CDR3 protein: CASSSTGAHYEQYF. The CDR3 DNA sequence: TGTGCCAGCAGCTCGACAGGGGCCCACTACGAGCAGTACTTC.

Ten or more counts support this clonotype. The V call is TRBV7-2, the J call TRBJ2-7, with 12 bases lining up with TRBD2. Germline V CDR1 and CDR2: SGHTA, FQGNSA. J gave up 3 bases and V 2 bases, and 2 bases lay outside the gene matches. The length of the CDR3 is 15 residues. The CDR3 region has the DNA TGTGCCAGCAGCTTACTAGCGGGAGGGGGCTACGAGCAGTACTTC. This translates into CASSLLAGGGYEQYF.

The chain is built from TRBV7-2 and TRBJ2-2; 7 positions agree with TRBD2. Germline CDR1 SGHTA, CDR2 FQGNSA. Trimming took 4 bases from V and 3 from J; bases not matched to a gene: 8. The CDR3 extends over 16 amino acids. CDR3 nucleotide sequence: TGTGCCAGCAGCTCGGGAGGTGGAAAGGACACCGGGGAGCTGTTTTTT. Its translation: CASSSGGGKDTGELFF.

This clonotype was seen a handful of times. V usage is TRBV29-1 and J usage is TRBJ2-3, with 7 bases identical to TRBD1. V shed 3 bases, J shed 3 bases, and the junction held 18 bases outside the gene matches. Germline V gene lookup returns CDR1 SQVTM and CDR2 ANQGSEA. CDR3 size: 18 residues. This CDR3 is CSVDGTERQAYFTDTQYF. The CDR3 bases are TGCAGCGTTGATGGGACAGAACGGCAAGCGTACTTTACAGATACGCAGTATTTT.

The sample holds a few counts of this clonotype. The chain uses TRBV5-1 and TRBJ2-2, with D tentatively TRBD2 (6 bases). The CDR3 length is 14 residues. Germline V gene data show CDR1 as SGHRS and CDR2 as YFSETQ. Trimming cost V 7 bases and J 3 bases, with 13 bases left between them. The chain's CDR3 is CASQRDSYTGELFF. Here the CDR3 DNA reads TGCGCCAGCCAAAGGGACTCTTACACCGGGGAGCTGTTTTTT. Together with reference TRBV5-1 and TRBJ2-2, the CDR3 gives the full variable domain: KAGVTQTPRYLIKTRGQQVTLSCSPISGHRSVSWYQQTPGQGLQFLFEYFSETQRNKGNFPGRFSGRQFSNSRSEMNVSTLELGDSALYLCASQRDSYTGELFFGEGSRLTVL.

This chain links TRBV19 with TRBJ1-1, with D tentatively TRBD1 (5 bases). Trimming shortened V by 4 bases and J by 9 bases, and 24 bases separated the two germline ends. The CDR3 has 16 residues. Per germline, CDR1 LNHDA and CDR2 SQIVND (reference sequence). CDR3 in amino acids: CASSTSSGAWGEKAFF. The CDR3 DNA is TGTGCCAGTAGTACTTCGTCCGGGGCCTGGGGGGAAAAAGCTTTCTTT.

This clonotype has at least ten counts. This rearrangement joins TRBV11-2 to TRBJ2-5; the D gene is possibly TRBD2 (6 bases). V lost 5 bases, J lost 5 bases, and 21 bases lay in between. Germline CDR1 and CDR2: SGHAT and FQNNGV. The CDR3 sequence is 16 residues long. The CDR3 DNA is TGTGCCAGCAGCCCTAGTGGGGGGAAGCCGAGGGAGACCCAGTACTTC. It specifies CASSPSGGKPRETQYF.

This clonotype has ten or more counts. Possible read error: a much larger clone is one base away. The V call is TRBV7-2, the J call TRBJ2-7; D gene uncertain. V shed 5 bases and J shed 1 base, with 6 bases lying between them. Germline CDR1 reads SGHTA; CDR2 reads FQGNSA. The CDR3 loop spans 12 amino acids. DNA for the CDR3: TGTGCCAGCAGCGTAGGGTCCTACGAGCAGTACTTC. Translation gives CASSVGSYEQYF.

CDR3 sequence reads: CAWSVGATSTDTQYF. The CDR3 DNA reads TGTGCCTGGAGTGTGGGAGCGACTAGCACAGATACGCAGTATTTT. The chain employs TRBV30 and TRBJ2-3, with D perhaps TRBD2 (5 bases). The CDR3 length is 15 residues. Germline V gene lookup returns CDR1 GTSNPN and CDR2 SVGIG (reference sequence). Deletions cut 0 bases from V and 0 bases from J, with 10 bases between.